The TCR beta chain under discussion was sequenced for a study of blood T cell repertoires in COVID-19. The wider study: Samples of COVID-19 (acute and convalescent) were obtained from the United States, Italy and Spain. T cells, B-cell-depleted T cells, or PBMCs provided the cDNA or gDNA that served as material.

Germline CDR1 reads MGHRA; CDR2 reads YSYEKL. The CDR3 contains 15 residues. V shed 3 bases, J shed 4 bases, and the junction held 8 bases outside the gene matches. Per the original data handling: Cell counts per sample came from amplifying reference gene primers. Only in-frame clones appear in the TCRdb table, and some are missing; sequencing was by immunoSEQ multiplex PCR. The V and J calls and the clone size are those of that table, but D and trimming were determined from the DNA. This sample has around 260,000 clones, with 80% to 95% found just once. V gene TRBV4-1 combines with J gene TRBJ1-2; TRBD1 aligns across 7 bases. The source material was peripheral blood. The TCR sequence derives from a person aged 18 to 30 with COVID-19, enrolled during active disease. The DNA of the CDR3 is TGCGCCAGCAGCCAGGGTGGCCAGGGGGTCTATGGCTACACCTTC. Its translation is CASSQGGQGVYGYTF.